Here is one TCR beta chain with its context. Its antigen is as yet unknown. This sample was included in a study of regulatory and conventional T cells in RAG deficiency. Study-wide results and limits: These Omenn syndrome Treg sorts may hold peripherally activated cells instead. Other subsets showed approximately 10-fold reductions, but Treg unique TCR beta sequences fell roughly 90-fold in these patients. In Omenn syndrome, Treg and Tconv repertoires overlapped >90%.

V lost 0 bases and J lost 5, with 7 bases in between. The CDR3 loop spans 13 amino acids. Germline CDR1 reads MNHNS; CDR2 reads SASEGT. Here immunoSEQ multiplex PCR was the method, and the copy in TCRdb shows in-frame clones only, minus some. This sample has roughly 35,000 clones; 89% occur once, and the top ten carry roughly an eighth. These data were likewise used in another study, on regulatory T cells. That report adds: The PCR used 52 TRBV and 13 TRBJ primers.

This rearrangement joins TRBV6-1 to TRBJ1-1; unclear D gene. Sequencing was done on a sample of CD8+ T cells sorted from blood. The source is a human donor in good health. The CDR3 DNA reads TGTGCCAGCAGTGAAGCCGGTAGGACTGAAGCTTTCTTT. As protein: CASSEAGRTEAFF.